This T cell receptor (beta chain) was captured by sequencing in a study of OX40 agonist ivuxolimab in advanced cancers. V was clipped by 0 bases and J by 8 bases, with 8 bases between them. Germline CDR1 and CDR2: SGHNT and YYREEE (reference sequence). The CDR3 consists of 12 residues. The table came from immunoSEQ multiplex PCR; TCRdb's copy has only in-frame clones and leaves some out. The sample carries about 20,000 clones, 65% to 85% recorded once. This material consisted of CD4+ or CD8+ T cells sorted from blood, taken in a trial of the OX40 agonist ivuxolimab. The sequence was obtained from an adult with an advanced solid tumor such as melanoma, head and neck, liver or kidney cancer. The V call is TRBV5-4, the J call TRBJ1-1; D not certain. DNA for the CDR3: TGTGCCAGCAGCTTGGGAGGGATCGAAGCTTTCTTT. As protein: CASSLGGIEAFF.